The rows below give T cell receptor beta chains drawn from one sample of a study of OX40 agonist ivuxolimab in advanced cancers. The assay was immunoSEQ multiplex PCR, and TCRdb's table has in-frame clones only and misses some. In the table there are about 20,000 clones, 80% to 90% of which are singletons. This material consisted of CD4+ or CD8+ T cells sorted from blood, taken in a trial of the OX40 agonist ivuxolimab. The receptor source for this set is an adult with an advanced solid tumor such as melanoma, head and neck, liver or kidney cancer. The CDR3 runs from the conserved cysteine through the conserved F or W. The D gene is left open where the match is weak. A clone size is listed for some rows: how often the clone was seen (once, few, many), or a class if it is expanded.

TRBJ2-5 few TRBV5-1 TRBD2 CASSFSASGVQETQYF TGCGCCAGCAGCTTCTCTGCCAGCGGGGTCCAAGAGACCCAGTACTTC
TRBJ1-1 NA TRBV19 NA CASSIGREAVNTEAFF TGTGCCAGTAGTATAGGAAGAGAGGCGGTGAACACTGAAGCTTTCTTT
TRBJ2-7 NA TRBV5-1 NA CASASYYEQYF TGCGCCAGCGCGAGCTACTACGAGCAGTACTTC
TRBJ2-1 once TRBV6-4 NA CASSERGEKEQFF TGTGCCAGCAGTGAGAGGGGGGAAAAGGAGCAGTTCTTC
TRBJ1-6 NA TRBV9 NA CASSEGSGVYNSPLHF TGTGCCAGCAGCGAGGGATCAGGGGTCTATAATTCACCCCTCCACTTT
TRBJ1-2 NA TRBV6-5 NA CASSWQGGKYGYTF TGTGCCAGCAGTTGGCAGGGAGGAAAATATGGCTACACCTTC
TRBJ1-1 NA TRBV10-3 TRBD1 CATESGTANTEAFF TGTGCCACGGAATCCGGGACAGCGAACACTGAAGCTTTCTTT
TRBJ2-7 NA TRBV5-1 NA CASSLGDFFGEQYF TGCGCCAGCAGCTTGGGGGATTTTTTTGGCGAGCAGTACTTC
TRBJ2-7 NA TRBV11-2 NA CASSSMGHSYEQYF TGTGCCAGCAGCTCCATGGGACACTCCTACGAGCAGTACTTC
TRBJ1-5 medium-sized TRBV28 TRBD1 CASSLPGTGNQPQHF TGTGCCAGCAGTTTACCCGGGACAGGCAATCAGCCCCAGCATTTT
TRBJ1-5 NA TRBV7-2 TRBD1 CASSIGQGNLEHF TGTGCCAGCAGCATCGGACAGGGCAACCTTGAGCATTTT
TRBJ1-1 NA TRBV7-8 NA CASSFGRATEAFF TGTGCCAGCAGCTTTGGCAGGGCAACTGAAGCTTTCTTT
TRBJ1-6 NA TRBV28 NA CASSFGQGKYNSPLHF TGTGCCAGCAGTTTCGGGCAGGGAAAATATAATTCACCCCTCCACTTT
TRBJ2-7 NA TRBV18 TRBD1 CASSPSDRGRFYEQYF TGTGCCAGCTCACCATCTGACAGGGGGCGCTTCTACGAGCAGTACTTC
TRBJ2-7 once TRBV7-6 TRBD1 CASSLVQGANEQYF TGTGCCAGCAGCTTAGTGCAGGGGGCCAACGAGCAGTACTTC
TRBJ2-2 NA TRBV7-6 TRBD1 CASSGQANTGELFF TGTGCCAGCAGTGGACAGGCTAACACCGGGGAGCTGTTTTTT
TRBJ2-1 NA TRBV4-1 NA CASSQVSDGYNEQFF TGCGCCAGCAGCCAAGTCTCGGACGGCTACAATGAGCAGTTCTTC
TRBJ2-3 NA TRBV7-3 TRBD2 CASSLGASGRFSDTQYF TGTGCCAGCAGCTTAGGGGCTAGCGGGAGGTTTTCAGATACGCAGTATTTT
TRBJ2-7 few TRBV7-2 NA CASSFPGHYEQYF TGTGCCAGCAGCTTCCCCGGACACTACGAGCAGTACTTC
TRBJ1-2 medium-sized TRBV5-4 NA CASSLAADGGEGYTF TGTGCCAGCAGCTTGGCCGCGGACGGTGGAGAAGGCTACACCTTC
TRBJ2-3 NA TRBV28 NA CASRQGDPSTDTQYF TGTGCCAGCAGACAAGGGGACCCAAGCACAGATACGCAGTATTTT
TRBJ1-2 NA TRBV29-1 NA CSGRTARGADYGYTF TGCAGCGGGAGGACTGCCAGGGGAGCGGACTATGGCTACACCTTC
TRBJ2-7 NA TRBV6-1 NA CASSEAGLVYEQYF TGTGCCAGCAGTGAAGCAGGGCTAGTCTACGAGCAGTACTTC
TRBJ2-7 NA TRBV19 NA CASSFPGVYEQYF TGTGCCAGTAGTTTCCCCGGGGTCTACGAGCAGTACTTC
TRBJ2-7 NA TRBV7-2 NA CASSPDLPYEQYF TGTGCCAGCAGCCCCGATCTTCCCTACGAGCAGTACTTC
TRBJ1-1 NA TRBV11-2 NA CASSYREDTEAFF TGTGCCAGCAGCTACCGGGAGGACACTGAAGCTTTCTTT
TRBJ1-2 NA TRBV10-1 TRBD1 CASSESTGGHGYTF TGCGCCAGCAGTGAGTCGACAGGGGGCCATGGCTACACCTTC
TRBJ2-7 NA TRBV29-1 NA CSVEGGSTSYEQYF TGCAGCGTTGAAGGGGGCAGTACCTCCTACGAGCAGTACTTC
TRBJ1-1 NA TRBV30 TRBD1 CATDRGGAFF TGTGCCACAGACAGGGGAGGAGCTTTCTTT
TRBJ1-2 NA TRBV27 NA CASSLQGRGYTF TGTGCCAGCAGTTTACAGGGTCGTGGCTACACCTTC
TRBJ2-7 NA TRBV27 TRBD2 CASSLNAGEVYEQYF TGTGCCAGCAGTTTAAACGCGGGAGAAGTATACGAGCAGTACTTC
TRBJ2-3 NA TRBV7-8 TRBD2 CASSLGLAATDTQYF TGTGCCAGCAGCTTGGGACTAGCGGCCACAGATACGCAGTATTTT
TRBJ1-1 NA TRBV4-1 TRBD1 CASSHQTGEAFF TGCGCCAGCAGCCACCAAACAGGGGAGGCTTTCTTT
TRBJ2-2 NA TRBV7-3 NA CASSPDANTGELFF TGTGCCAGCAGTCCGGACGCGAACACCGGGGAGCTGTTTTTT
TRBJ2-2 NA TRBV19 NA CASSPGAGKTGELFF TGTGCCAGCTCCCCCGGGGCAGGGAAAACCGGGGAGCTGTTTTTT